This entry lists 25 T cell receptor beta chains sequenced from one sample in a study of cytomegalovirus exposure and HLA in healthy donors. It was with 60 Vbeta and 13 Jbeta primers that the PCR ran. Data came from immunoSEQ multiplex PCR; TCRdb stores just in-frame clones and leaves some out. This sample contains 75,000 to 85,000 clones. Sequencing was performed on PBMCs. The receptors shown here come from a man aged 50-59 years in good health and CMV-seronegative.

The chain has TRBV5-1 and TRBJ2-5; D remains unclear. CDR3 size: 14 residues. The V end lost 0 bases, the J end lost 1 base, and 7 bases lay between the germline ends. Germline V gives CDR1 SGHRS, CDR2 YFSETQ. CDR3 amino acids: CASSLGSTQETQYF. Here the CDR3 DNA reads TGCGCCAGCAGCTTGGGGAGTACCCAAGAGACCCAGTACTTC.

This rearrangement joins TRBV5-1 to TRBJ1-6; the match to TRBD1 covers 8 bases. The V gene end was trimmed by 5 bases and the J gene end by 10 bases; junction bases not matched to a gene: 8. The V gene's germline CDR1 is SGHRS and CDR2 YFSETQ. This CDR3 region has 14 residues. The CDR3: CASSVTGEGSPLHF. CDR3 coding DNA: TGCGCCAGCAGTGTGACAGGGGAAGGCTCACCCCTCCACTTT.

The genes are TRBV6-1 and TRBJ1-3; D uncertain. The V end was cut by 0 bases, the J end by 0 bases, with 9 bases between. From germline, CDR1 is MNHNS and CDR2 SASEGT. The CDR3 totals 16 residues. The CDR3 is CASSEALRTSGNTIYF. The DNA of the CDR3 is TGTGCCAGCAGTGAAGCTTTGCGTACCTCTGGAAACACCATATATTTT.

V is TRBV28 and J is TRBJ2-5, with 10 bases fitting TRBD1. V dropped 4 bases and J dropped 5; count of bases not matched to a gene: 10. The CDR3 has 16 residues. The germline gives CDR1 MDHEN, CDR2 SYDVKM. CDR3 DNA: TGTGCCAGCAGTTGGGTTTGGAGACAGGGGGCTGAGACCCAGTACTTC. This codes for CASSWVWRQGAETQYF.

V and J are TRBV7-9 and TRBJ1-1, with 8 bases fitting TRBD1. From germline, CDR1 is SEHNR and CDR2 FQNEAQ (reference sequence). J was trimmed by 7 bases and V by 3 bases; bases with no gene match: 7. CDR3 length equals 14 residues. In DNA form, the CDR3 reads TGTGCCAGCAGCTTTGGGACAGGCAACTTTGAAGCTTTCTTT. This codes for CASSFGTGNFEAFF.

The chain combines TRBV7-9 with TRBJ2-3; a possible D gene is TRBD2 (5 bases). The V gene's germline CDR1 is SEHNR and CDR2 FQNEAQ (reference sequence). The V gene lost 5 bases and the J gene lost 0 bases, with 15 bases spanning the gap. The CDR3 is 16 amino acids. The CDR3 DNA sequence: TGTGCCAGCAGCCCCCTCCAGCTAGCTAGCACAGATACGCAGTATTTT. Its translation is CASSPLQLASTDTQYF.

The V gene is TRBV9, the J gene TRBJ1-5, with 11 bases matching TRBD1. The V and J ends lost 0 bases and 0 bases, in that order; junction bases with no gene match: 14. From germline, CDR1 is SGDLS and CDR2 YYNGEE. This CDR3 has 21 residues. The DNA for the CDR3 is TGTGCCAGCAGCGTAGTGTGGGCCGGGACAGGGGGAGGAAATAGCAATCAGCCCCAGCATTTT. It specifies CASSVVWAGTGGGNSNQPQHF.

The rearrangement uses TRBV18 and TRBJ2-5, with 12 bases aligning to TRBD1. Germline V CDR1 and CDR2: KGHSH, LQKENI. With 3 bases clipped from V and 5 bases from J, the junction kept 4 bases outside the gene matches. The CDR3 runs 15 residues. In nucleotides, the CDR3 is TGTGCCAGCTCACCGGGACAGGGGGCGAGGGAGACCCAGTACTTC. Encoded protein: CASSPGQGARETQYF.

The chain joins TRBV28 to TRBJ1-5; 7 positions match TRBD1. Germline V gene sequence: CDR1 MDHEN, CDR2 SYDVKM. The CDR3 is 14 residues long. With 3 bases clipped from V and 3 bases from J, the junction kept 2 bases outside the gene matches. The CDR3 DNA reads TGTGCCAGCAGTTTGGGACAGCTCAATCAGCCCCAGCATTTT. Translation gives CASSLGQLNQPQHF.

The J gene is TRBJ2-5, the V gene TRBV19; D might be TRBD1 (6 bases). Trimming removed 6 bases from V and 3 bases from J, with 11 bases in between. In germline, CDR1 is LNHDA, CDR2 SQIVND (reference sequence). CDR3 size: 13 residues. CDR3 protein: CASSKDRKETQYF. The CDR3 coding sequence is TGTGCCAGTAGCAAGGACAGAAAAGAGACCCAGTACTTC.

The chain couples TRBV18 to TRBJ1-2, with unresolved D. The CDR3 runs 16 residues. V was cut by 0 bases and J by 4 bases, with 15 bases left in between. Germline-derived CDR1 and CDR2 are KGHSH and LQKENI. CDR3 sequence: CASSPPYARATYGYTF. CDR3 coding DNA: TGTGCCAGCTCACCACCTTATGCACGAGCTACCTATGGCTACACCTTC.

Here the CDR3 reads CASSLRPGTDGYTF. CDR3 DNA sequence: TGCGCCAGCAGCTTGCGGCCGGGAACGGATGGCTACACCTTC. J is TRBJ1-2 and V is TRBV5-1, with unresolved D. Germline CDR1 reads SGHRS; CDR2 reads YFSETQ. This CDR3 is 14 amino acids long. V dropped 1 base and J dropped 6 bases, with 13 bases sitting between them.

The chain is built from TRBV7-2 and TRBJ1-1; D is unclear. Trimming took 4 bases from V and 3 from J, leaving 9 bases between them. This CDR3 region has 13 residues. Germline V gene lookup returns CDR1 SGHTA and CDR2 FQGNSA. The CDR3 DNA follows: TGTGCCAGCAGCTCGGGGTTTGACACTGAAGCTTTCTTT. This gives the protein CASSSGFDTEAFF. Variable domain in full (rest from reference TRBV7-2 and TRBJ1-1): GAGVSQSPSNKVTEKGKDVELRCDPISGHTALYWYRQSLGQGLEFLIYFQGNSAPDKSGLPSDRFSAERTGGSVSTLTIQRTQQEDSAVYLCASSSGFDTEAFFGQGTRLTVV.

The chain combines TRBV18 with TRBJ2-5; possibly TRBD1 for D (6 bases). V lost 5 bases, J lost 3 bases, and 22 bases lay in between. The germline V gene encodes CDR1 KGHSH and CDR2 LQKENI. The CDR3 runs 17 residues. Here the CDR3 reads CASSSESGTAGEETQYF. The CDR3 region has the DNA TGTGCCAGCTCATCTGAATCTGGGACCGCAGGGGAAGAGACCCAGTACTTC.

The rearrangement uses TRBV5-1 and TRBJ1-6; 8 positions agree with TRBD1. The CDR3 is made up of 18 amino acids. Per the germline V gene, CDR1 is SGHRS and CDR2 is YFSETQ. V lost 0 bases, J lost 5 bases, and 10 bases stayed unmatched. This chain's CDR3 is CASSLETWTGSNNSPLHF. CDR3 in DNA: TGCGCCAGCAGCTTGGAAACTTGGACAGGGTCTAATAATTCACCCCTCCACTTT.

The genes are TRBV28 and TRBJ2-7; 8 bases map to TRBD1. Germline CDR1 reads MDHEN; CDR2 reads SYDVKM. This CDR3 has 15 amino acids. J gave up 1 base and V 5 bases, and 7 bases lay outside the gene matches. CDR3 bases: TGTGCCAGCAGTCCTACAGGGGGAGGATCCTACGAGCAGTACTTC. Amino acid sequence: CASSPTGGGSYEQYF.

The gene calls are TRBV6-1 and TRBJ2-7; D possibly corresponds to TRBD1 (5 bases). This CDR3 region has 14 residues. Per germline, CDR1 MNHNS and CDR2 SASEGT. The ends were cut back, 4 bases at V and 7 bases at J, with 17 bases in the middle. Here the CDR3 DNA reads TGTGCCAGCAGTGGACAGCTTCCCCCTGAAGAGCAGTACTTC. Its translation: CASSGQLPPEEQYF.

V is TRBV5-4 and J is TRBJ2-2; D may be TRBD2 (7 bases). Germline assignment: CDR1 SGHNT and CDR2 YYREEE (reference sequence). The CDR3 spans 15 residues. Trimming removed 3 bases at V and 9 bases at J, with 18 bases between. This CDR3 reads CASSSPGGGPRELFF. The CDR3 nucleotides are TGTGCCAGCAGCTCCCCTGGGGGGGGGCCTAGGGAGCTGTTTTTT.

This sequence joins TRBV7-8 and TRBJ1-2; 7 nucleotides agree with TRBD1. The CDR3 length is 13 residues. V lost 5 bases to trimming and J lost 5 bases; unmatched junction nucleotides: 5. Germline V gives CDR1 SGHVS, CDR2 FQNEAQ. The CDR3 reads CASSPPQGYGYTF. The CDR3 nucleotides are TGTGCCAGCAGCCCCCCACAGGGGTATGGCTACACCTTC.

V usage is TRBV7-4 and J usage is TRBJ1-3; 7 nucleotides agree with TRBD1. CDR1 is SGHVT and CDR2 is SQSDAQ in the germline V gene. The CDR3 length is 19 residues. V dropped 3 bases and J dropped 5; count of bases not matched to a gene: 19. The CDR3 loop is CASSFRTRGRDSYRNTIYF. The CDR3 DNA is TGTGCCAGCAGCTTCCGAACTAGGGGCCGGGACAGTTACAGAAACACCATATATTTT.

J is TRBJ2-1 and V is TRBV4-2; 8 nucleotides match TRBD2. With 0 bases clipped from V and 3 bases from J, the junction kept 25 bases outside the gene matches. The CDR3 sequence is 23 residues long. Germline CDR1 reads LGHNA; CDR2 reads YNFKEQ. The chain's CDR3 is CASSQEPDLLRAGESIGYNEQFF. The CDR3, as DNA: TGTGCCAGCAGCCAAGAGCCCGATTTACTACGAGCGGGGGAATCAATCGGCTACAATGAGCAGTTCTTC.

This chain uses TRBV25-1 with TRBJ1-6, with TRBD1 identical over 8 bases. CDR3 size: 16 residues. Trimming at V came to 4 bases and at J to 3 bases, leaving 5 bases not matched to a gene. Germline V gene sequence: CDR1 MGHDK, CDR2 SYGVNS. The CDR3 sequence is CASSGRDRNYNSPLHF. CDR3 DNA sequence: TGTGCCAGCAGTGGCCGGGACAGGAACTATAATTCACCCCTCCACTTT.

The chain has TRBV30 and TRBJ2-3; TRBD2 agrees at 9 bases. Germline CDR1 GTSNPN, CDR2 SVGIG (reference sequence). The CDR3 has 15 residues. J lost 2 bases, V lost 2 bases, and 5 bases had no gene match. The CDR3, as DNA: TGTGCCTGGAGTACCGGGACTAGCATCACAGATACGCAGTATTTT. Its protein product is CAWSTGTSITDTQYF.

The V gene is TRBV13, the J gene TRBJ2-7; 12 nucleotides align to TRBD2. This CDR3 spans 17 amino acids. Germline V gives CDR1 PRHDT, CDR2 FYEKMQ (reference sequence). Trimming cost V 5 bases and J 2 bases; bases outside gene matches: 10. CDR3 in DNA: TGTGCCAGCAGCGGCGGGACTAGCGGGCGTAGCGCCTACGAGCAGTACTTC. This encodes CASSGGTSGRSAYEQYF.

The chain combines TRBV18 with TRBJ1-2; 8 nucleotides align to TRBD1. J was trimmed by 2 bases and V by 5 bases; bases with no gene match: 10. This CDR3 is 16 amino acids long. Germline V gives CDR1 KGHSH, CDR2 LQKENI. The CDR3 DNA follows: TGTGCCAGCTCATTAGGACAGGGCGGTCGCAACTATGGCTACACCTTC. It translates to CASSLGQGGRNYGYTF.